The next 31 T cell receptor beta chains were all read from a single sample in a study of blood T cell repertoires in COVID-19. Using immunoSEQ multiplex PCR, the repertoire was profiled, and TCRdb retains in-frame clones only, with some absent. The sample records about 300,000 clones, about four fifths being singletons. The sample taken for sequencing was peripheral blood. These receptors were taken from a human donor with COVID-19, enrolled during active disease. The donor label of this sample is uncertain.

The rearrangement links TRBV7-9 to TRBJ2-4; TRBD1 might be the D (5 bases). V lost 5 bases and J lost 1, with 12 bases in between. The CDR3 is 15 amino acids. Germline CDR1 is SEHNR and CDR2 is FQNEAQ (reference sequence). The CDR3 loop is CASSPSNRAKNIQYF. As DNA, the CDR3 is TGTGCCAGCAGCCCCTCGAACAGGGCCAAAAACATTCAGTACTTC.

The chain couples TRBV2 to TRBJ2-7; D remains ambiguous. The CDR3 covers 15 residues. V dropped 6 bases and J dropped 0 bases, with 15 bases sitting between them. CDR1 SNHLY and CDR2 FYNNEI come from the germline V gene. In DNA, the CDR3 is TGTGCCAGCAGCCAGTTCAGCTGGAGCTCCTACGAGCAGTACTTC. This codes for CASSQFSWSSYEQYF.

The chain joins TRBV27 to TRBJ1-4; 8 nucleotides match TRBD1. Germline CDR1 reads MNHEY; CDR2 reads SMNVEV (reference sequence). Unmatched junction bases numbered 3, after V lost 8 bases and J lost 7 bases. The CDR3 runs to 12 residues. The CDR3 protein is CASRTGLEKLFF. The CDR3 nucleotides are TGTGCCAGCCGGACAGGGCTTGAAAAACTGTTTTTT.

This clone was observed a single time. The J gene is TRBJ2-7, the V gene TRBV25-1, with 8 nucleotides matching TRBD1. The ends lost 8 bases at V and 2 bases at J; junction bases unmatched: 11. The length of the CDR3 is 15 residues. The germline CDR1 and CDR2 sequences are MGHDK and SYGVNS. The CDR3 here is CASEQTDRGTYEQYF. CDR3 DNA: TGTGCCAGCGAGCAGACCGACAGGGGAACCTACGAGCAGTACTTC.

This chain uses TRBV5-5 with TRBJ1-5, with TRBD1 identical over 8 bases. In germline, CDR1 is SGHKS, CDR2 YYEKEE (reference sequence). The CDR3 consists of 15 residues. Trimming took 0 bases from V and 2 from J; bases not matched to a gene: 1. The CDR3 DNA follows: TGTGCCAGCAGCTTGGTGACAGGGGGCAATCAGCCCCAGCATTTT. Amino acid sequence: CASSLVTGGNQPQHF.

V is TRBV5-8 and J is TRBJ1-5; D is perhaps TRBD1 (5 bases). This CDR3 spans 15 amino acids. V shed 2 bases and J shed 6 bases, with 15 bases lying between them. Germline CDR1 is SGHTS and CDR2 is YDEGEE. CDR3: CASSLSGGVSQPQHF. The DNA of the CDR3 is TGTGCCAGCAGCTTATCGGGGGGGGTAAGTCAGCCCCAGCATTTT.

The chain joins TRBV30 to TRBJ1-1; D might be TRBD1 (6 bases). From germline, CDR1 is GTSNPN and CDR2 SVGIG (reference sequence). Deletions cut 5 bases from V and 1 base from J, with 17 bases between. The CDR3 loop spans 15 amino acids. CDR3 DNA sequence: TGTGCCTGGGGGGGTCAGGGGTTTAAGAACACTGAAGCTTTCTTT. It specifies CAWGGQGFKNTEAFF.

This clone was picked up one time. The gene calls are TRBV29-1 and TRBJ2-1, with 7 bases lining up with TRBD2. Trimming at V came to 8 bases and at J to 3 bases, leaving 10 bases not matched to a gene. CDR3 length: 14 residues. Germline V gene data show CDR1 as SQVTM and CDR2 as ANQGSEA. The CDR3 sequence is CSFAGGSRYNEQFF. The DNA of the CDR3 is TGCAGCTTCGCGGGCGGGAGCCGCTACAATGAGCAGTTCTTC.

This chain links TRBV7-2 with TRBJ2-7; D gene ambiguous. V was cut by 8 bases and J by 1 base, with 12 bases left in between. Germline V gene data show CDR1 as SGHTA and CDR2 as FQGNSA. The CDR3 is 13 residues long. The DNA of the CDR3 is TGTGCCAGCGATAACAGACAATCCTACGAGCAGTACTTC. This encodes CASDNRQSYEQYF.

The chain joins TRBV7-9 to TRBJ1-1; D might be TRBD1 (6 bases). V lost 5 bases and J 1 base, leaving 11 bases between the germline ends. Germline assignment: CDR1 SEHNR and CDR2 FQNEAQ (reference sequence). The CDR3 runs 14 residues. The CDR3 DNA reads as TGTGCCAGCAGCGATATCAGGGGGAACACTGAAGCTTTCTTT. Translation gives CASSDIRGNTEAFF.

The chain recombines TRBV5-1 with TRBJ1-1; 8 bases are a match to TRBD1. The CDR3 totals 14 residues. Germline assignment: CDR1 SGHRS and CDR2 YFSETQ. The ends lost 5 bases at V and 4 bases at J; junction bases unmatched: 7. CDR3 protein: CASSSQGAATEAFF. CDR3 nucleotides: TGCGCCAGCAGTAGCCAGGGGGCGGCCACTGAAGCTTTCTTT.

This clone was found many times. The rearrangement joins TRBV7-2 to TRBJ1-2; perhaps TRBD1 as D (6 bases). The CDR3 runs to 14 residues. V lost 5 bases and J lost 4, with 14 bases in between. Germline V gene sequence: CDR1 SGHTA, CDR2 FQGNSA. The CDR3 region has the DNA TGTGCCAGCAGCCCGGACAGCCGTCCCTATGGCTACACCTTC. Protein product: CASSPDSRPYGYTF.

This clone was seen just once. This chain's CDR3 is CASSPTRSGYNEQFF. The CDR3 bases are TGTGCCAGCAGCCCGACTAGATCGGGATACAATGAGCAGTTCTTC. The chain uses TRBV7-3 and TRBJ2-1, with D maybe TRBD2 (6 bases). V lost 5 bases to trimming and J lost 4 bases, with 15 bases between them. Germline V CDR1 and CDR2: SGHTA, FQGTGA. This CDR3 has 15 residues.

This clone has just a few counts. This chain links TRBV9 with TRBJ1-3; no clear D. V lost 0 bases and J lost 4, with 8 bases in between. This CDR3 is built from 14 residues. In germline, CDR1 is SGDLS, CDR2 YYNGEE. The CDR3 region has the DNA TGTGCCAGCAGCGTAGGATCGAGGGGAAACACCATATATTTT. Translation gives CASSVGSRGNTIYF.

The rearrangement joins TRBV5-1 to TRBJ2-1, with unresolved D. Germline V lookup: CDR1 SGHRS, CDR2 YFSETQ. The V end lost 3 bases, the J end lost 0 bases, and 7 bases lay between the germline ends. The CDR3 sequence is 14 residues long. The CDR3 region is CASSSLSSYNEQFF. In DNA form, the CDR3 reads TGCGCCAGCAGCTCTCTTAGCTCCTACAATGAGCAGTTCTTC.

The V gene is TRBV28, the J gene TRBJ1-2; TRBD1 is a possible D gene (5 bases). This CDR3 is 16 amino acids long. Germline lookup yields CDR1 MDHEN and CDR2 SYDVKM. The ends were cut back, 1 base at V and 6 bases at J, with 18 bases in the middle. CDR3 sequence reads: CASSLSVLGGGDGYTF. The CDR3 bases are TGTGCCAGCAGTTTATCCGTGCTGGGGGGAGGAGATGGCTACACCTTC.

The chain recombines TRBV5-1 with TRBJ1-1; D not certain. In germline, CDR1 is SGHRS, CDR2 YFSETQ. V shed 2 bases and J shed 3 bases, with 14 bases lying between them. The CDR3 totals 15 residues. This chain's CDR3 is CASSFTSYQDTEAFF. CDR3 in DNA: TGCGCCAGCAGCTTTACCTCCTACCAGGACACTGAAGCTTTCTTT.

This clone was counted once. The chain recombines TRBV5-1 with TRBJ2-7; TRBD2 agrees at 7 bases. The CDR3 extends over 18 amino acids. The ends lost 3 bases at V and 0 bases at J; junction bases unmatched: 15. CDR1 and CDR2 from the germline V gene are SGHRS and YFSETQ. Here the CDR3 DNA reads TGCGCCAGCAGCTCCTACCCTAGGCGAGCGGGAAGCTCCTACGAGCAGTACTTC. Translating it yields CASSSYPRRAGSSYEQYF.

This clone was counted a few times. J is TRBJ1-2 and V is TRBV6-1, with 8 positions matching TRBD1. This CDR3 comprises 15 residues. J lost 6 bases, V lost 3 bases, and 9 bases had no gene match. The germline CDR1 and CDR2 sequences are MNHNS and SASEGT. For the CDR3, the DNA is TGTGCCAGCAGTGAGGCAGGGGGCCCAAAAAATGGCTACACCTTC. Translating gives CASSEAGGPKNGYTF.

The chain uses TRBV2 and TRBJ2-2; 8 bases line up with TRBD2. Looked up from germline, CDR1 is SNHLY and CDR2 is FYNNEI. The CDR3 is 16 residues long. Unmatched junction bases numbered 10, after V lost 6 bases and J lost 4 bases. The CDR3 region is CASRLGKREITGELFF. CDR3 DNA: TGTGCCAGCAGGCTGGGGAAGCGGGAGATCACCGGGGAGCTGTTTTTT.

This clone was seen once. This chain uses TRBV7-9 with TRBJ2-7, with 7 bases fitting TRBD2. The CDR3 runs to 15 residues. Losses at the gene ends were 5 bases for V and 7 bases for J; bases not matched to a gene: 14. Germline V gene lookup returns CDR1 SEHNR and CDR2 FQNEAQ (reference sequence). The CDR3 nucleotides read TGTGCCAGCAGCCCACTCACGTCGGGACTACCGGAGCAGTACTTC. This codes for CASSPLTSGLPEQYF.

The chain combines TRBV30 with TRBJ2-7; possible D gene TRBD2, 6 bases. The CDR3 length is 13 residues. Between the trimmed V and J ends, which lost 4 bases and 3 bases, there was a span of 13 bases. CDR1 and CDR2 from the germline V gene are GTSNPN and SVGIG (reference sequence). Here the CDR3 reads CAWTLTGGYEQYF. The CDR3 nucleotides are TGTGCCTGGACCTTAACCGGGGGCTACGAGCAGTACTTC. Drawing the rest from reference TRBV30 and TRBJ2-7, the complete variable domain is SQTIHQWPATLVQPVGSPLSLECTVEGTSNPNLYWYRQAAGRGLQLLFYSVGIGQISSEVPQNLSASRPQDRQFILSSKKLLLSDSGFYLCAWTLTGGYEQYFGPGTRLTVT.

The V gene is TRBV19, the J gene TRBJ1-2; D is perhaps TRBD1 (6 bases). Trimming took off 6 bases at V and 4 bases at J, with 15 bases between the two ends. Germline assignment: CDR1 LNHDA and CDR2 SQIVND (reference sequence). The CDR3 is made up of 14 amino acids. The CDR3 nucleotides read TGTGCCAGTAGCCTGGACAGAGAGCTCTATGGCTACACCTTC. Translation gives CASSLDRELYGYTF. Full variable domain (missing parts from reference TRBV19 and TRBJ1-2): DGGITQSPKYLFRKEGQNVTLSCEQNLNHDAMYWYRQDPGQGLRLIYYSQIVNDFQKGDIAEGYSVSREKKESFPLTVTSAQKNPTAFYLCASSLDRELYGYTFGSGTRLTVV.

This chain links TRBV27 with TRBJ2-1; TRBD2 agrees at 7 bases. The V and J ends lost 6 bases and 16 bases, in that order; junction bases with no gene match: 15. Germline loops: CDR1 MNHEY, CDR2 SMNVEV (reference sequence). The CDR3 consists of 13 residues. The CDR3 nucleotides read TGTGCCAGCAGCCCCGGGGGGTTTGGGGGGGATTTCTTC. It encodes CASSPGGFGGDFF.

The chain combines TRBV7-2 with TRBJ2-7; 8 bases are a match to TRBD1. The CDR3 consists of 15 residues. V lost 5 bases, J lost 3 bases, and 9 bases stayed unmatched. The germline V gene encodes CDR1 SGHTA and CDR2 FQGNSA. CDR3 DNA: TGTGCCAGCAGCCCCCAGACAGGGGAAGGCTACGAGCAGTACTTC. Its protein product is CASSPQTGEGYEQYF.

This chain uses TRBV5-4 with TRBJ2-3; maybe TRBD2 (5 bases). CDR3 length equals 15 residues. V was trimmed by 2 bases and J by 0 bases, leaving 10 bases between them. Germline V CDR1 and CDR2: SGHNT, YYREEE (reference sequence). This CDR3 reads CASSLQLGSTDTQYF. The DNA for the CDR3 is TGTGCCAGCAGCTTACAACTAGGGAGCACAGATACGCAGTATTTT.

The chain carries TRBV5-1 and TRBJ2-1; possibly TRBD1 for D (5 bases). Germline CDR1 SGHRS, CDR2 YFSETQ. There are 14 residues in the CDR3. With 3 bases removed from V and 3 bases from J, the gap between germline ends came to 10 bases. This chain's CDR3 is CASSWDDSYNEQFF. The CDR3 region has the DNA TGCGCCAGCAGCTGGGATGACAGCTACAATGAGCAGTTCTTC.

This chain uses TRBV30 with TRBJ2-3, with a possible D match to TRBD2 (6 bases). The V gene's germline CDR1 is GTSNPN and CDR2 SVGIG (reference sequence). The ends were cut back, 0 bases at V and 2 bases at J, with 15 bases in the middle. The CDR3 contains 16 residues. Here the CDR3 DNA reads TGTGCCTGGAGTGTTAGGACTAACCCTACCACAGATACGCAGTATTTT. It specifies CAWSVRTNPTTDTQYF.

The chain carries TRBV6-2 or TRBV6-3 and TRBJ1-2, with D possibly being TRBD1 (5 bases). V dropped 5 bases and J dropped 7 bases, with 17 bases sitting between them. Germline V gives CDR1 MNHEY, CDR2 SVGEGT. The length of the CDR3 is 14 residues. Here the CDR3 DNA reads TGTGCCAGCAGTGTGTCGGGACTCCAGGCTGGCTACACCTTC. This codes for CASSVSGLQAGYTF.

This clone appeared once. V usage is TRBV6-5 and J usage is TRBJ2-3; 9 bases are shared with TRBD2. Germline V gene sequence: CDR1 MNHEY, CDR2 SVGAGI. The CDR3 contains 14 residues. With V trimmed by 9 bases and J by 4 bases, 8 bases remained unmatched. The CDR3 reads CASRQAGGSDTQYF. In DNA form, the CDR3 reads TGTGCCAGTAGACAAGCGGGAGGTTCAGATACGCAGTATTTT.

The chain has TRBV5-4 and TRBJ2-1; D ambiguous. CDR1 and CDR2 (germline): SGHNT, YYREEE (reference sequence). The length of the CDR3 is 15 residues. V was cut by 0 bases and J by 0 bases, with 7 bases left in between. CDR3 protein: CASSLGRSSYNEQFF. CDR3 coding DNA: TGTGCCAGCAGCTTGGGTCGGAGCTCCTACAATGAGCAGTTCTTC.